The present TCR beta chain was sequenced within a study of cytotoxic CD8 clonotypes in ibrutinib-treated CLL. Study at large: Included were 10 to 12 relapsed/refractory and about 14 treatment-naive patients, of whom around 17 were IGHV unmutated. Whole-study results and caveats: Baseline clonality was higher than in age-matched healthy donors and moved in step with circulating CD8+ T-cell counts. For progressing versus sustained-remission patients, sampling times were not the same.

Germline assignment: CDR1 MDHEN and CDR2 SYDVKM. The trim removed 6 bases at V and 6 bases at J, leaving 5 bases unmatched. CDR3 length: 13 amino acids. The data were produced by immunoSEQ multiplex PCR, yet TCRdb's version contains in-frame clones alone and is incomplete. The data show more than 200,000 clones, with roughly 70% seen just once and just over 15% held by the top ten. A word on this clone: The antigen remains unidentified.

The chain carries TRBV28 and TRBJ1-5; 7 positions match TRBD1. Sequencing used PBMCs, obtained after 24 months of ibrutinib treatment. This clonotype was obtained from a human donor with chronic lymphocytic leukemia. CDR3 protein: CASSTTGFQPQHF. In DNA form, the CDR3 reads TGTGCCAGCAGCACGACAGGGTTTCAGCCCCAGCATTTT.